One sample yielded the 31 T cell receptor beta chains listed below, sequenced in a study of blood T cell repertoires in COVID-19 (dated by TCRdb to 2019 to 2021). The library came from the immunoSEQ multiplex PCR assay. TCRdb mirrors the immuneACCESS table, restricted to in-frame sequences. Some clones are absent from its copies; in checked studies, under half trace to an unresolved V gene, and the reason for the others is unknown. The sample records about 55,000 clones, around 90% of which are singletons. The ten largest account for about 15% of the sample. The sequencing sample was made of peripheral blood. The receptors here all came from a human donor with active COVID-19. The donor label of this sample is uncertain.

This clone was observed once. V gene TRBV6-6 combines with J gene TRBJ1-1; the D is unclear. Germline-derived CDR1 and CDR2 are MNHNY and SVGAGI (reference sequence). V lost 2 bases and J lost 3, with 7 bases in between. This CDR3 has 13 residues. The CDR3 bases are TGTGCCAGCAGTTACCCGAGGGACACTGAAGCTTTCTTT. Translating it yields CASSYPRDTEAFF.

The chain recombines TRBV5-1 with TRBJ1-1; the D is unclear. Germline assignment: CDR1 SGHRS and CDR2 YFSETQ. V lost 3 bases to trimming and J lost 1 base, with 13 bases between them. The CDR3 spans 15 residues. CDR3 amino acids: CASSSRGRENTEAFF. CDR3 bases: TGCGCCAGCAGCTCGCGCGGTCGGGAGAACACTGAAGCTTTCTTT.

The chain is built from TRBV28 and TRBJ2-3, with 11 bases aligning to TRBD2. Germline CDR1 reads MDHEN; CDR2 reads SYDVKM. CDR3 length equals 16 residues. J lost 1 base, V lost 5 bases, and 5 bases had no gene match. CDR3 in DNA: TGTGCCAGCAGTCCTTTAGCGGGAGGGGGCACAGATACGCAGTATTTT. Protein sequence: CASSPLAGGGTDTQYF.

The chain has TRBV7-2 and TRBJ1-2; D may be TRBD1 (6 bases). The V gene's germline CDR1 is SGHTA and CDR2 FQGNSA. V was clipped by 5 bases and J by 2 bases, with 15 bases between them. The CDR3 is made up of 15 amino acids. CDR3 amino acids: CASSPQGWGNYGYTF. CDR3 sequence (DNA): TGTGCCAGCAGCCCACAGGGATGGGGGAACTATGGCTACACCTTC.

The rearrangement links TRBV19 to TRBJ2-3; 12 positions agree with TRBD1. V dropped 3 bases and J dropped 3; count of bases not matched to a gene: 7. Germline V gene sequence: CDR1 LNHDA, CDR2 SQIVND (reference sequence). The CDR3 is 17 amino acids. The CDR3 coding sequence is TGTGCCAGTAGTATTTGGGACAGGGGGCAAGGGACAGATACGCAGTATTTT. Translated: CASSIWDRGQGTDTQYF. The variable domain in full, with the rest retrieved from reference TRBV19 and TRBJ2-3, is DGGITQSPKYLFRKEGQNVTLSCEQNLNHDAMYWYRQDPGQGLRLIYYSQIVNDFQKGDIAEGYSVSREKKESFPLTVTSAQKNPTAFYLCASSIWDRGQGTDTQYFGPGTRLTVL.

This clone turned up a few times. The chain is built from TRBV7-9 and TRBJ1-6; a weak D match, TRBD1 (5 bases). CDR1 and CDR2 (germline): SEHNR, FQNEAQ (reference sequence). The CDR3 spans 16 residues. The V and J ends lost 5 bases and 6 bases respectively, with 17 bases between them. In DNA, the CDR3 is TGTGCCAGCAGCCTCCCGATCCGGAGGGGTAATTCACCCCTCCACTTT. This translates into CASSLPIRRGNSPLHF.

This chain joins TRBV3-1 (or the pseudogene TRBV3-2) and TRBJ2-6; D gene uncertain. Trimming took 4 bases from V and 0 from J, leaving 7 bases between them. Germline V lookup: CDR1 LGHDT, CDR2 YNNKEL (reference sequence). CDR3 length: 15 residues. The CDR3 region is CASSPGSSGANVLTF. The CDR3 DNA is TGTGCCAGCAGCCCGGGTAGCTCTGGGGCCAACGTCCTGACTTTC.

The rearrangement links TRBV11-2 to TRBJ2-7; possibly TRBD1 for D (6 bases). The V end was cut by 7 bases, the J end by 5 bases, with 12 bases between. The CDR3 loop spans 12 amino acids. Germline V gene data show CDR1 as SGHAT and CDR2 as FQNNGV. The CDR3 loop is CASNLGDNEQYF. CDR3 DNA sequence: TGTGCCAGCAACCTTGGGGACAACGAGCAGTACTTC.

The chain has TRBV5-1 and TRBJ1-1, with a tentative D call TRBD1 (6 bases). In germline, CDR1 is SGHRS, CDR2 YFSETQ. The CDR3 length is 15 residues. V lost 4 bases and J lost 3, with 16 bases in between. CDR3 sequence (DNA): TGCGCCAGCAGCAAGAAACAGGGTACCGACACTGAAGCTTTCTTT. The encoded protein is CASSKKQGTDTEAFF.

The chain carries TRBV29-1 and TRBJ2-1, with 8 bases aligning to TRBD2. CDR1 and CDR2 (germline): SQVTM, ANQGSEA. CDR3 length: 13 amino acids. The trim removed 4 bases at V and 5 bases at J, leaving 4 bases unmatched. CDR3 in amino acids: CSVARGEHNEQFF. The CDR3 DNA reads as TGCAGCGTTGCGCGGGGGGAGCACAATGAGCAGTTCTTC.

The rearrangement joins TRBV3-1 (or the pseudogene TRBV3-2) to TRBJ2-3; maybe TRBD1 (6 bases). Germline V gives CDR1 LGHDT, CDR2 YNNKEL (reference sequence). Deletions cut 3 bases from V and 2 bases from J, with 12 bases between. This CDR3 comprises 15 residues. The CDR3 reads CASSHGGQLTDTQYF. CDR3 nucleotides: TGTGCCAGCAGCCACGGAGGACAGCTCACAGATACGCAGTATTTT.

The chain joins TRBV7-6 to TRBJ1-2; tentative D call: TRBD1 (5 bases). Germline CDR1 reads SGHVS; CDR2 reads FNYEAQ. V dropped 0 bases and J dropped 6 bases, with 5 bases sitting between them. The CDR3 contains 12 residues. The CDR3 nucleotides are TGTGCCAGCAGCTTAGCAGGGGATGGCTACACCTTC. Translating it yields CASSLAGDGYTF.

The rearrangement uses TRBV13 and TRBJ2-5, with 8 bases fitting TRBD2. Trimming removed 5 bases from V and 3 bases from J; junction bases left unmatched: 8. Germline loops: CDR1 PRHDT, CDR2 FYEKMQ (reference sequence). This CDR3 has 15 amino acids. The CDR3 region is CASSPRGGREETQYF. The CDR3 DNA reads as TGTGCCAGCAGCCCCCGGGGGGGCCGGGAAGAGACCCAGTACTTC.

CDR3 DNA sequence: TGTGCCAGCTCAGACTCCTTGGATGAGCAGTTCTTC. This codes for CASSDSLDEQFF. The chain employs TRBV18 and TRBJ2-1; no clear D. Deletions cut 5 bases from V and 8 bases from J, with 10 bases between. The CDR3 sequence is 12 residues long. The V gene's germline CDR1 is KGHSH and CDR2 LQKENI.

CDR3 residues: CASSVSTGRNTEAFF. CDR3 bases: TGTGCCAGCAGCGTTAGTACAGGGCGGAACACTGAAGCTTTCTTT. This sequence joins TRBV9 and TRBJ1-1, with a weak D call TRBD1 (6 bases). CDR1 and CDR2 (germline): SGDLS, YYNGEE. The CDR3 sequence is 15 residues long. Trimming pared 2 bases from V and 1 base from J, leaving 12 bases between.

The chain employs TRBV3-1 (or the pseudogene TRBV3-2) and TRBJ2-7; a weak D match, TRBD1 (6 bases). The germline V gene encodes CDR1 LGHDT and CDR2 YNNKEL (reference sequence). The CDR3 sequence is 14 residues long. Trimming shortened V by 6 bases and J by 3 bases, and 15 bases separated the two germline ends. This chain's CDR3 is CASRPGPDSYEQYF. CDR3 in DNA: TGTGCCAGCAGACCAGGGCCGGACAGCTACGAGCAGTACTTC.

The gene calls are TRBV7-9 and TRBJ2-7; 7 nucleotides agree with TRBD2. The ends lost 5 bases at V and 4 bases at J; junction bases unmatched: 11. CDR3 length: 15 residues. Germline V gene data show CDR1 as SEHNR and CDR2 as FQNEAQ (reference sequence). CDR3 residues: CASSPWEGGLYEQYF. CDR3 coding DNA: TGTGCCAGCAGCCCGTGGGAGGGAGGGCTTTACGAGCAGTACTTC.

The chain links TRBV28 to TRBJ2-5; TRBD2 is a possible D gene (5 bases). The V gene lost 5 bases and the J gene lost 5 bases, with 9 bases spanning the gap. CDR3 length: 12 amino acids. Per germline, CDR1 MDHEN and CDR2 SYDVKM. The CDR3 nucleotides are TGTGCCAGCAGTCTCGGACTGGAGACCCAGTACTTC. Protein product: CASSLGLETQYF.

This clone turned up a few times. The chain recombines TRBV7-9 with TRBJ1-5; D perhaps matches TRBD1 (5 bases). This CDR3 comprises 15 residues. Trimming shortened V by 1 base and J by 2 bases, and 9 bases separated the two germline ends. Germline loops: CDR1 SEHNR, CDR2 FQNEAQ (reference sequence). CDR3 bases: TGTGCCAGCAGCTTAGACGGGGGAGGCAATCAGCCCCAGCATTTT. It codes for CASSLDGGGNQPQHF.

V and J are TRBV6-2 or TRBV6-3 and TRBJ2-7; D is unclear. Germline-derived CDR1 and CDR2 are MNHEY and SVGEGT. The ends were cut back, 4 bases at V and 0 bases at J, with 10 bases in the middle. This CDR3 has 14 amino acids. CDR3 protein: CASSSWPHSYEQYV. The CDR3 coding sequence is TGTGCCAGCAGTTCGTGGCCTCACTCCTACGAGCAGTACGTC.

This chain links TRBV4-1 with TRBJ1-5, with 7 bases matching TRBD1. This CDR3 region has 14 residues. The V segment lost 1 base and the J segment 6 bases; nucleotides outside the gene matches: 3. Per germline, CDR1 MGHRA and CDR2 YSYEKL. The CDR3 sequence is CASSQARQGQPQHF. CDR3 in DNA: TGCGCCAGCAGCCAAGCCCGACAGGGTCAGCCCCAGCATTTT.

J is TRBJ2-5 and V is TRBV5-4; 9 bases are a match to TRBD1. V shed 4 bases and J 4 bases; nucleotides not matched to a gene: 11. This CDR3 comprises 16 residues. Germline values: CDR1 SGHNT, CDR2 YYREEE (reference sequence). The CDR3 spells CASSLPLGQGRETQYF. CDR3 coding DNA: TGTGCCAGCAGCCTTCCTCTGGGACAGGGTAGAGAGACCCAGTACTTC.

Written as DNA, the CDR3 is TGTGCCAGCCGCCCAAGTAGCGGGGGGTACAATGAGCAGTTCTTC. Its translation is CASRPSSGGYNEQFF. This chain links TRBV7-2 with TRBJ2-1; 10 bases match TRBD2. This CDR3 region has 15 residues. V lost 8 bases to trimming and J lost 4 bases; unmatched junction nucleotides: 8. Per the germline V gene, CDR1 is SGHTA and CDR2 is FQGNSA.

This chain connects TRBV5-6 to TRBJ2-2; TRBD2 aligns across 14 bases. The CDR3 contains 18 residues. In germline, CDR1 is SGHDT, CDR2 YYEEEE. V shed 1 base and J 6 bases; nucleotides not matched to a gene: 8. CDR3 in DNA: TGTGCCAGCAGCTTGACGGGACTAGCGGGGGAGTATCCCGGGGAGCTGTTTTTT. Encoded protein: CASSLTGLAGEYPGELFF.

This chain uses TRBV6-2 or TRBV6-3 with TRBJ1-1; unclear D gene. Germline CDR1 MNHEY, CDR2 SVGEGT. Trimming took off 5 bases at V and 1 base at J, with 5 bases between the two ends. This CDR3 is built from 12 residues. CDR3 DNA sequence: TGTGCCAGCAGTACTGGGAACACTGAAGCTTTCTTT. It is translated as CASSTGNTEAFF.

This clone was seen only a few times. V is TRBV6-1 and J is TRBJ1-5, with 10 bases matching TRBD1. Trimming cost V 3 bases and J 7 bases; bases outside gene matches: 6. Germline V lookup: CDR1 MNHNS, CDR2 SASEGT. The CDR3 covers 15 residues. CDR3 in amino acids: CASSDWTGGFQPQHF. CDR3 nucleotide sequence: TGTGCCAGCAGTGATTGGACAGGGGGATTCCAGCCCCAGCATTTT.

The chain joins TRBV9 to TRBJ2-1; 10 bases are a match to TRBD2. Per germline, CDR1 SGDLS and CDR2 YYNGEE. The CDR3 spans 14 residues. V was clipped by 4 bases and J by 7 bases; unmatched bases: 5. Here the CDR3 DNA reads TGTGCCAGCAGCCCTAGCGGGAGTTGGAATGAGCAGTTCTTC. Amino acids: CASSPSGSWNEQFF.

This chain joins TRBV18 and TRBJ2-5; D gene ambiguous. There are 13 residues in the CDR3. CDR1 is KGHSH, CDR2 LQKENI, per germline. Trimming shortened V by 6 bases and J by 1 base, and 9 bases separated the two germline ends. The CDR3, as DNA: TGTGCCAGCTCCCAGGTCTTCCAAGAGACCCAGTACTTC. Protein sequence: CASSQVFQETQYF. The full variable domain, completed using reference TRBV18 and TRBJ2-5, is NAGVMQNPRHLVRRRGQEARLRCSPMKGHSHVYWYRQLPEEGLKFMVYLQKENIIDESGMPKERFSAEFPKEGPSILRIQQVVRGDSAAYFCASSQVFQETQYFGPGTRLLVL.

The chain has TRBV5-1 and TRBJ2-7; the match to TRBD1 covers 9 bases. The CDR3 spans 15 residues. V lost 1 base and J lost 2; bases outside the gene matches: 4. Per the germline V gene, CDR1 is SGHRS and CDR2 is YFSETQ. The chain's CDR3 is CASSLPGQGPYEQYV. As DNA, the CDR3 is TGCGCCAGCAGCTTGCCCGGACAGGGGCCCTACGAGCAGTACGTC.

This chain joins TRBV9 and TRBJ1-2; possible D gene TRBD1, 5 bases. Germline V lookup: CDR1 SGDLS, CDR2 YYNGEE. V was trimmed by 0 bases and J by 0 bases, leaving 9 bases between them. The CDR3 runs to 15 residues. As DNA, the CDR3 is TGTGCCAGCAGCGTAGGCCAGGGCTCTAACTATGGCTACACCTTC. Its translation is CASSVGQGSNYGYTF.

The V gene is TRBV12-3 or TRBV12-4, the J gene TRBJ1-4; no reliable D call. With 8 bases removed from V and 8 bases from J, the gap between germline ends came to 6 bases. This CDR3 is 10 amino acids long. DNA of the CDR3: TGTGCCAGCGAGGGAGAAAAACTGTTTTTT. Amino acid sequence: CASEGEKLFF.